The entry that follows covers one T cell receptor beta chain sequence. Its antigen is not known. This entry belongs to a study of vaccination effects on CD4 cells after COVID-19. Sequencing was performed with immunoSEQ multiplex PCR; in TCRdb, only in-frame clones are kept and a portion is missing. The table shows about 21,000 clones, with about 68% occurring only once. ViraFEST expansion of antigen-specific CD4+ T cells with viral peptide pools preceded sequencing. Culturing for 10 days preceded CD4+ T cell isolation. The study found no prior SARS-CoV-2 infection in the vaccine recipients, who tested negative for nucleocapsid antibodies. The germline V gene has CDR1 SGHAT and CDR2 FQNNGV. Trimming shortened V by 1 base and J by 0 bases, and 10 bases separated the two germline ends. This CDR3 is 16 amino acids long.

The chain recombines TRBV11-2 with TRBJ1-3; D might be TRBD1 (5 bases). The sequencing here drew on CD4+ T cells from PBMCs cultured with HCoV-NL63 spike peptides, taken before COVID-19 vaccination. This TCR was sampled from a human donor who received a COVID-19 vaccine. The CDR3 sequence is CASSLGGLYSGNTIYF. The CDR3 DNA sequence: TGTGCCAGCAGCTTAGGGGGACTGTACTCTGGAAACACCATATATTTT.